The 4 T cell receptor beta chains presented below share a single source sample, sequenced in a study of blood T cells in healthy people across ages. PCR was performed a second time for about 7 to 12 cycles using a sample-barcoded 5' primer and a J-beta primer mix. From the 5' RACE reads, TCRdb called clonotypes with MiXCR, one entry per CDR3 protein. Here the sample spans under 700,000 distinct CDR3 sequences, around 24% being singletons. These same data were also listed under a study on T cells of mothers and their children.

Sequencing used blood. The receptors derive from a boy between 10 and 17 years old in good health.

This clonotype has a handful of counts. The chain employs TRBV20-1 and TRBJ2-2, with D unclear. Germline V gene data show CDR1 as DFQATT and CDR2 as SNEGSKA (reference sequence). V was cut by 6 bases and J by 5 bases, with 13 bases left in between. This CDR3 is built from 13 residues. This CDR3 is CSAFRVGTGELFF. The CDR3 nucleotides are TGCAGTGCCTTTCGCGTTGGAACCGGGGAGCTGTTTTTT.

The chain couples TRBV19 to TRBJ1-4; no firm D call. The CDR3 contains 11 residues. Trimming left V 1 base short and J 8 bases short, with 2 bases between. CDR1 and CDR2 (germline): LNHDA, SQIVND (reference sequence). The CDR3 loop reads CASSIGEKLFF. Here the CDR3 DNA reads TGTGCCAGTAGTATAGGGGAAAAACTGTTTTTT.

The chain employs TRBV21-1 and TRBJ2-2; the D call in the table, TRBD1, was not verified against the DNA. TRBV21-1 counts as a pseudogene. CDR3 length: 20 amino acids. The CDR3 region has the DNA TGTGCCAGCAGCAAACATGCGGCAGGGGGGCGCGCGCTGAACACCGGGGAGCTGTTTTTT. Encoded protein: CASSKHAAGGRALNTGELFF.

This rearrangement joins TRBV6-6 to TRBJ1-1; tentative D call: TRBD1 (6 bases). Germline V gives CDR1 MNHNY, CDR2 SVGAGI (reference sequence). The CDR3 is 14 residues long. The ends were cut back, 6 bases at V and 3 bases at J, with 14 bases in the middle. The CDR3, as DNA: TGTGCCAGCAGCGAAACGAACAGGGACACTGAAGCTTTCTTT. It encodes CASSETNRDTEAFF.